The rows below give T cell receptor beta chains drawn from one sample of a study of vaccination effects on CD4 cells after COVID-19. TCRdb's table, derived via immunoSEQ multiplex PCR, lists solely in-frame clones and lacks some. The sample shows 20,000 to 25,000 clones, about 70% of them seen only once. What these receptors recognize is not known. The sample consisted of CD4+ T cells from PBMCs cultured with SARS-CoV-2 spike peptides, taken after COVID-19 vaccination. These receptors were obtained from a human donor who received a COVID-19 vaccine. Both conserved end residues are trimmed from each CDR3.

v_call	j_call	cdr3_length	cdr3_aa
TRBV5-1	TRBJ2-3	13	ASSSKRTLTDTQY
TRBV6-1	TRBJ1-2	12	ASSEAGLYYGYT
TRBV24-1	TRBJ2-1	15	ATSVSPYRFPSEGQF
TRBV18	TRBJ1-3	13	ASSPPSGTENTIY
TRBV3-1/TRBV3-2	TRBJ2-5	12	ASITSGGKETQY
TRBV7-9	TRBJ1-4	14	ASSLVGLGQGEKLF
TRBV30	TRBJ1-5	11	AWKAGPGQPQH
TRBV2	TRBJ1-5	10	ASRTYNQPQH
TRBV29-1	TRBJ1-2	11	SVEPGQNYGYT
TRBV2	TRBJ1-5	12	ASSLDRGNQPQH
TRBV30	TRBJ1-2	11	AWMGQANYGYT
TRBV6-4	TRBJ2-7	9	ASSYNYEQY
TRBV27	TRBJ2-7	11	ASSRDGTYEQY
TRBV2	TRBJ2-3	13	ASTDLSASTDTQY
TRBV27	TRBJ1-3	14	ASHSLAGGSGNTIY
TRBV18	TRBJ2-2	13	ASTSRRRLTGELF
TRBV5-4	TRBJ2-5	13	ASSRGSGVQETQY
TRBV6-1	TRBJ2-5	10	ASSEGGETQY